This T cell receptor beta chain originates from a study of blood T cell repertoires in COVID-19. At the level of the study: Samples taken during acute and convalescent COVID-19 were collected in the United States, Italy and Spain. T cells, B-cell-depleted T cells, or PBMCs supplied cDNA or gDNA.

Germline loops: CDR1 MNHEY, CDR2 SMNVEV (reference sequence). V gave up 4 bases and J gave up 5 bases; unmatched junction bases: 13. The CDR3 is 18 residues long. Original methodology: Amplified reference gene primers provided the basis for estimating nucleated cell counts. TCRdb's table, derived via immunoSEQ multiplex PCR, lists solely in-frame clones and lacks some. Clone size and V and J calls were adopted from that table, with D and trimming inferred from the DNA. Among over 70,000 clones listed, around 80% were seen once. The chain recombines TRBV27 with TRBJ2-2, with 10 bases that match TRBD1. Sample: peripheral blood. This receptor was obtained from a man between 70 and 80 years old who had recovered from COVID-19. The CDR3 coding sequence is TGTGCCAGCAGTTCCGGGACAGGGGATCCAACGTTGACCGGGGAGCTGTTTTTT. Encoded protein: CASSSGTGDPTLTGELFF.